This TCR beta chain was identified during a study of Graves' ophthalmopathy and Graves' hyperthyroidism. Amplified material comprised TCR beta CDR3 regions derived from RNA transcripts. The library came from an HTBI-primed first-round RT-PCR and a second-round multiplex PCR. Each CDR3 protein gets one entry after TCRdb re-called the multiplex PCR reads with MiXCR. The sample gives 300,000 to 450,000 distinct CDR3 sequences, about a sixth of which show up once; roughly 2.4% is in the top ten. Ten or more counts support this clonotype. The V segment lost 6 bases and the J segment 4 bases; nucleotides outside the gene matches: 11. Germline V gene lookup returns CDR1 SGHRS and CDR2 YFSETQ. This CDR3 contains 17 residues.

V and J are TRBV5-1 and TRBJ2-2; 11 nucleotides agree with TRBD1. The source material was peripheral blood. This TCR was sampled from an adult woman with stable Graves' hyperthyroidism. For the CDR3, the DNA is TGCGCCAGCATACCAAACCGGGACAGGGGGACCACCGGGGAGCTGTTTTTT. This encodes CASIPNRDRGTTGELFF.